These 11 T cell receptor beta chains share one sample of origin, sequenced in a study of T cells after yellow fever vaccination. In TCRdb, the 5' RACE reads were re-called with MiXCR into one record per CDR3 protein. The data contain some 600,000 distinct CDR3 sequences, less than 20% of them seen just once; the ten biggest clones take up 15% to 20%. The sequencing used PBMCs, collected about 5 days after the first yellow fever vaccination. Receptors were obtained from a man younger than 35 who received the YFV17D yellow fever vaccine.

V and J are TRBV6-4 and TRBJ2-3, with D unclear. V lost 6 bases to trimming and J lost 7 bases, with 14 bases between them. The CDR3 totals 13 residues. Germline V lookup: CDR1 MRHNA, CDR2 SNTAGT. DNA for the CDR3: TGTGCCAGCAGCCCCGCTTCTTCTAATACGCAGTATTTT. It codes for CASSPASSNTQYF.

This clonotype came up a few times. V and J are TRBV6-2 or TRBV6-3 and TRBJ2-3, with D possibly TRBD2 on 6 matching bases. The CDR3 contains 15 residues. Trimming shortened V by 1 base and J by 2 bases, and 10 bases separated the two germline ends. In germline, CDR1 is MNHEY, CDR2 SVGEGT. CDR3 nucleotide sequence: TGTGCCAGCAGTTACTATTCGGGGGACACAGATACGCAGTATTTT. The encoded protein is CASSYYSGDTDTQYF.

This chain uses TRBV7-2 with TRBJ2-7; 9 bases line up with TRBD2. The CDR3 runs 16 residues. Germline V lookup: CDR1 SGHTA, CDR2 FQGNSA. The V gene end was trimmed by 0 bases and the J gene end by 4 bases; junction bases not matched to a gene: 7. The CDR3: CASSLAPSGEFYEQYF. As DNA, the CDR3 is TGTGCCAGCAGCTTAGCGCCTAGCGGGGAGTTTTACGAGCAGTACTTC.

J is TRBJ2-7 and V is TRBV6-7, with 13 positions matching TRBD2. TRBV6-7 qualifies as an ORF whose function is uncertain. This CDR3 comprises 17 residues. J gave up 7 bases and V 7 bases, and 16 bases lay outside the gene matches. The CDR3 DNA reads TGTGCCAGCATCGCTGTCCCAGGACTAGCGGGAGACCTGGAGCAGTACTTC. Protein product: CASIAVPGLAGDLEQYF.

This clonotype was detected a few times. The chain employs TRBV4-1 and TRBJ2-3; a weak D match, TRBD2 (5 bases). This CDR3 contains 14 residues. Trimming pared 1 base from V and 4 bases from J, leaving 9 bases between. Germline-derived CDR1 and CDR2 are MGHRA and YSYEKL. The CDR3 spells CASSQAASPDTQYF. The DNA for the CDR3 is TGCGCCAGCAGCCAAGCGGCTAGCCCAGATACGCAGTATTTT.

The chain recombines TRBV2 with TRBJ2-5, with D possibly TRBD2 on 7 matching bases. The CDR3 covers 14 residues. Trimming cost V 8 bases and J 4 bases, with 17 bases left between them. CDR1 and CDR2 (germline): SNHLY, FYNNEI. The CDR3 is CASVRSGGAETQYF. CDR3 nucleotide sequence: TGTGCCAGCGTGCGGTCTGGGGGGGCAGAGACCCAGTACTTC.

The J gene is TRBJ1-1, the V gene TRBV29-1, with TRBD1 matching over 7 bases. V trimming: 4 bases; J trimming: 7 bases; junction bases outside the gene matches: 6. The germline CDR1 and CDR2 sequences are SQVTM and ANQGSEA. CDR3 length equals 12 residues. The CDR3 DNA is TGCAGCGTTGGTCTAGGGGGCATTGAAGCTTTCTTT. Residues: CSVGLGGIEAFF.

V gene TRBV4-1 combines with J gene TRBJ2-7; D is uncertain. This CDR3 is 15 amino acids long. Germline V gene lookup returns CDR1 MGHRA and CDR2 YSYEKL. The V gene lost 4 bases and the J gene lost 2 bases, with 15 bases spanning the gap. The CDR3 DNA is TGCGCCAGCAGCCTTCTACCCTCCTCGACCTACGAGCAGTACTTC. Protein: CASSLLPSSTYEQYF.

J is TRBJ2-2 and V is TRBV5-1; D not resolved. The germline gives CDR1 SGHRS, CDR2 YFSETQ. The CDR3 runs 16 residues. The V gene lost 1 base and the J gene lost 6 bases, with 16 bases spanning the gap. Here the CDR3 reads CASSLFMGRRSGELFF. The CDR3 nucleotides read TGCGCCAGCAGCTTGTTTATGGGCCGGAGATCCGGGGAGCTGTTTTTT.

In this sample, this clonotype turned up a few times. V and J are TRBV3-1 and TRBJ1-3; a possible D gene is TRBD1 (6 bases). Germline V gene sequence: CDR1 LGHDT, CDR2 YNNKEL (reference sequence). The CDR3 has 15 residues. Trimming shortened V by 5 bases and J by 4 bases, and 15 bases separated the two germline ends. This chain's CDR3 is CASSKSQGRGNTIYF. The DNA of the CDR3 is TGTGCCAGCAGCAAAAGCCAGGGGAGGGGAAACACCATATATTTT.

The chain is built from TRBV28 and TRBJ2-3; 13 bases agree with TRBD2. Germline trimming cut 8 bases from V and 1 base from J; bases unmatched to any gene: 21. Germline-derived CDR1 and CDR2 are MDHEN and SYDVKM. The length of the CDR3 is 21 residues. The CDR3 bases are TGTGCCAGCGCAACTAGCGGGGGGGACCGTCGGGCCGAGATTCGCACAGATACGCAGTATTTT. Protein sequence: CASATSGGDRRAEIRTDTQYF.